One and the same sample provided the 30 T cell receptor beta chains below, sequenced in a study of OX40 agonist ivuxolimab in advanced cancers. The method was immunoSEQ multiplex PCR; TCRdb's version includes in-frame clones alone and lacks a portion of them. This sample has 60,000 to 70,000 clones, with about 90% found just once. Sequences were derived from CD4+ or CD8+ T cells sorted from blood, sampled in a trial of the OX40 agonist ivuxolimab. The receptors here all came from an adult with an advanced solid tumor such as melanoma, head and neck, liver or kidney cancer.

This CDR3 is CASSLGAGRYGNTIYF. CDR3 DNA: TGTGCCAGCAGCTTGGGAGCGGGAAGGTACGGAAACACCATATATTTT. The chain carries TRBV5-6 and TRBJ1-3; D remains ambiguous. Trimming took 0 bases from V and 4 from J, leaving 14 bases between them. CDR1 and CDR2 from the germline V gene are SGHDT and YYEEEE. The CDR3 is made up of 16 amino acids.

This clone was picked up one time. The chain uses TRBV7-2 and TRBJ1-4; D may be TRBD1 (6 bases). Germline loops: CDR1 SGHTA, CDR2 FQGNSA. V gave up 8 bases and J gave up 8 bases, with 24 bases separating them. The CDR3 covers 16 residues. CDR3 sequence reads: CASRQGRGPMGEKLFF. CDR3 DNA sequence: TGTGCCAGCCGCCAGGGCAGGGGCCCCATGGGGGAAAAACTGTTTTTT. The whole variable domain, remainder taken from reference TRBV7-2 and TRBJ1-4, is GAGVSQSPSNKVTEKGKDVELRCDPISGHTALYWYRQSLGQGLEFLIYFQGNSAPDKSGLPSDRFSAERTGGSVSTLTIQRTQQEDSAVYLCASRQGRGPMGEKLFFGSGTQLSVL.

This chain joins TRBV30 and TRBJ2-7; the D gene could be TRBD1 or TRBD2 (6 bases each). The germline gives CDR1 GTSNPN, CDR2 SVGIG (reference sequence). V lost 3 bases, J lost 6 bases, and 12 bases lay in between. The CDR3 consists of 12 residues. CDR3 DNA: TGTGCCTGGAGGGGGGGCGGGGTCGAGCAGTACTTC. Amino acid sequence: CAWRGGGVEQYF. The variable domain in full, with the rest retrieved from reference TRBV30 and TRBJ2-7, is SQTIHQWPATLVQPVGSPLSLECTVEGTSNPNLYWYRQAAGRGLQLLFYSVGIGQISSEVPQNLSASRPQDRQFILSSKKLLLSDSGFYLCAWRGGGVEQYFGPGTRLTVT.

This clone was recorded a few times. This same CDR3 is encoded by further DNA sequences in the sample. This CDR3 is CASSLQGAVTEAFF. Here the CDR3 DNA reads TGTGCCAGCAGCCTGCAGGGAGCTGTTACTGAAGCTTTCTTT. The chain couples TRBV7-9 to TRBJ1-1; D is perhaps TRBD1 (5 bases). CDR3 length: 14 amino acids. Germline V gives CDR1 SEHNR, CDR2 FQNEAQ (reference sequence). V was trimmed by 5 bases and J by 5 bases, leaving 15 bases between them.

This chain connects TRBV5-1 to TRBJ1-4; TRBD1 agrees at 9 bases. The germline CDR1 and CDR2 sequences are SGHRS and YFSETQ. The CDR3 extends over 14 amino acids. Trimming removed 4 bases from V and 7 bases from J; junction bases left unmatched: 5. The CDR3 DNA sequence: TGCGCCAGCAGCCCGGGACAGGGTGTTGAAAAACTGTTTTTT. It codes for CASSPGQGVEKLFF.

This clone was recorded once. The chain joins TRBV7-9 to TRBJ2-5, with 9 bases aligning to TRBD1. The germline V gene has CDR1 SEHNR and CDR2 FQNEAQ (reference sequence). Trimming took 2 bases from V and 5 from J; bases not matched to a gene: 6. There are 15 residues in the CDR3. The CDR3 here is CASSLSQGARETQYF. The CDR3 nucleotides read TGTGCCAGCAGCTTATCACAGGGGGCTCGGGAGACCCAGTACTTC.

The chain combines TRBV7-3 with TRBJ2-2; TRBD2 matches at 8 bases. Germline V lookup: CDR1 SGHTA, CDR2 FQGTGA. The CDR3 has 15 amino acids. Trimming removed 5 bases from V and 5 bases from J; junction bases left unmatched: 7. CDR3 nucleotide sequence: TGTGCCAGCAGCCAAGGACTAGCTGGTACCGGGGAGCTGTTTTTT. As protein: CASSQGLAGTGELFF.

The chain recombines TRBV9 with TRBJ2-7, with 9 bases matching TRBD1. The trim removed 4 bases at V and 5 bases at J, leaving 10 bases unmatched. The CDR3 consists of 15 residues. Per the germline V gene, CDR1 is SGDLS and CDR2 is YYNGEE. CDR3: CASSPGDRDFNEQYF. The CDR3 DNA is TGTGCCAGCAGCCCAGGGGACAGGGATTTCAACGAGCAGTACTTC.

The chain carries TRBV5-8 and TRBJ2-1; D might be TRBD2 (6 bases). The CDR3 is 15 residues long. The germline V gene encodes CDR1 SGHTS and CDR2 YDEGEE. The V and J ends lost 2 bases and 2 bases respectively, with 11 bases between them. The chain's CDR3 is CASSFGGRTYNEQFF. DNA for the CDR3: TGTGCCAGCAGCTTTGGGGGGAGGACCTACAATGAGCAGTTCTTC.

This clone was counted a few times. CDR3 sequence: CAISEGSTASGNTIYF. The CDR3 DNA reads as TGTGCCATCAGTGAAGGGTCGACGGCCTCTGGAAACACCATATATTTT. This chain joins TRBV10-3 and TRBJ1-3; D gene uncertain. The germline V gene encodes CDR1 ENHRY and CDR2 SYGVKD. There are 16 residues in the CDR3. The V gene lost 3 bases and the J gene lost 0 bases, with 12 bases spanning the gap.

This rearrangement joins TRBV11-3 to TRBJ1-2, with D hard to call. The CDR3 length is 13 residues. V was shortened by 0 bases and J by 4 bases, with 6 bases between the two germline ends. The germline V gene encodes CDR1 SGHNT and CDR2 YENEEA. The CDR3 bases are TGTGCCAGCAGCTTAGAGGCCACCTATGGCTACACCTTC. Translated: CASSLEATYGYTF.

This chain links TRBV10-3 with TRBJ2-2; 8 bases line up with TRBD1. The CDR3 length is 15 residues. CDR1 is ENHRY and CDR2 is SYGVKD in the germline V gene. J lost 2 bases, V lost 6 bases, and 5 bases had no gene match. DNA for the CDR3: TGTGCCATCAGGCCGGGACAGGCCAACACCGGGGAGCTGTTTTTT. Protein sequence: CAIRPGQANTGELFF.

The CDR3 is CASSQAAESVYEQYF. Here the CDR3 DNA reads TGCGCCAGCAGCCAAGCCGCAGAATCAGTGTACGAGCAGTACTTC. V usage is TRBV4-1 and J usage is TRBJ2-7; D remains unclear. V shed 1 base and J shed 4 bases, with 14 bases lying between them. The CDR3 is 15 residues long. Germline assignment: CDR1 MGHRA and CDR2 YSYEKL.

This chain connects TRBV5-6 to TRBJ2-1; D is possibly TRBD1 or TRBD2 (5 bases each). This CDR3 has 13 residues. Trimming pared 1 base from V and 4 bases from J, leaving 6 bases between. Germline loops: CDR1 SGHDT, CDR2 YYEEEE. CDR3 in amino acids: CASSLWGYNEQFF. CDR3 nucleotide sequence: TGTGCCAGCAGCTTGTGGGGGTACAATGAGCAGTTCTTC.

The chain employs TRBV5-5 and TRBJ2-3, with unresolved D. Trimming shortened V by 1 base and J by 1 base, and 10 bases separated the two germline ends. CDR3 length: 15 amino acids. CDR1 is SGHKS, CDR2 YYEKEE, per germline (reference sequence). The CDR3 here is CASSLTWAGTDTQYF. The CDR3 DNA follows: TGTGCCAGCAGCTTGACCTGGGCAGGCACAGATACGCAGTATTTT.

This clone was recorded once. The V and J genes are TRBV7-3 and TRBJ2-5; D call uncertain. Looked up from germline, CDR1 is SGHTA and CDR2 is FQGTGA. The V gene lost 5 bases and the J gene lost 4 bases, with 17 bases spanning the gap. The CDR3 covers 15 residues. The CDR3 coding sequence is TGTGCCAGCAGCAGGTGGGGTGGTCGAGGAGAGACCCAGTACTTC. Encoded protein: CASSRWGGRGETQYF. Complete variable domain (other parts from reference TRBV7-3 and TRBJ2-5): GAGVSQTPSNKVTEKGKYVELRCDPISGHTALYWYRQSLGQGPEFLIYFQGTGAADDSGLPNDRFFAVRPEGSVSTLKIQRTERGDSAVYLCASSRWGGRGETQYFGPGTRLLVL.

The CDR3 sequence: CASSVGAVNSQETQYF. CDR3 bases: TGTGCCAGCAGCGTAGGGGCAGTAAATTCCCAAGAGACCCAGTACTTC. V gene TRBV9 combines with J gene TRBJ2-5, with unresolved D. V shed 0 bases and J shed 1 base, with 13 bases lying between them. The V gene's germline CDR1 is SGDLS and CDR2 YYNGEE. CDR3 length equals 16 residues.

The chain joins TRBV19 to TRBJ2-7, with 7 positions matching TRBD2. The CDR3 contains 17 residues. Losses at the gene ends were 6 bases for V and 3 bases for J; bases not matched to a gene: 17. CDR1 is LNHDA and CDR2 is SQIVND in the germline V gene (reference sequence). The CDR3 sequence: CASRSPPGGQDVYEQYF. The CDR3, as DNA: TGTGCCAGTAGATCACCCCCGGGGGGTCAGGATGTCTACGAGCAGTACTTC.

The chain carries TRBV9 and TRBJ2-3; the D gene is possibly TRBD2 (6 bases). The CDR3 spans 15 residues. Germline V gives CDR1 SGDLS, CDR2 YYNGEE. Trimming cost V 4 bases and J 4 bases, with 16 bases left between them. CDR3 amino acids: CASSQRWRDADTQYF. CDR3 coding DNA: TGTGCCAGCAGCCAAAGGTGGAGGGATGCAGATACGCAGTATTTT.

The table lists this clone with a few counts. This chain links TRBV28 with TRBJ1-1, with D uncertain. Per germline, CDR1 MDHEN and CDR2 SYDVKM. V lost 3 bases and J lost 4, with 12 bases in between. CDR3 length: 14 amino acids. DNA for the CDR3: TGTGCCAGCAGTTTGGAGGCCCGGAGCACTGAAGCTTTCTTT. It encodes CASSLEARSTEAFF.

The gene calls are TRBV28 and TRBJ2-6; D uncertain. The germline V gene encodes CDR1 MDHEN and CDR2 SYDVKM. Between the trimmed V and J ends, which lost 6 bases and 2 bases, there was a span of 14 bases. The CDR3 totals 16 residues. CDR3 region: CASRLGSGTGANVLTF. The CDR3 nucleotides read TGTGCCAGCAGGTTGGGGTCTGGGACTGGGGCCAACGTCCTGACTTTC. Variable domain in full (rest from reference TRBV28 and TRBJ2-6): DVKVTQSSRYLVKRTGEKVFLECVQDMDHENMFWYRQDPGLGLRLIYFSYDVKMKEKGDIPEGYSVSREKKERFSLILESASTNQTSMYLCASRLGSGTGANVLTFGAGSRLTVL.

In DNA form, the CDR3 reads TGTGCCAGTAGTTTTGAGGAAGCCAACGTCCTGACTTTC. This gives the protein CASSFEEANVLTF. The V gene is TRBV19, the J gene TRBJ2-6; D is undetermined. The CDR3 has 13 residues. Germline lookup yields CDR1 LNHDA and CDR2 SQIVND (reference sequence). Trimming left V 5 bases short and J 7 bases short, with 9 bases between.

The rearrangement links TRBV25-1 to TRBJ2-5; D perhaps matches TRBD2 (6 bases). The last part of the DNA fits TRBJ2-7 better; the J call may be wrong. Germline CDR1 reads MGHDK; CDR2 reads SYGVNS. The CDR3 runs to 15 residues. The CDR3 loop reads CASSGGSTRSYEQYF. Written as DNA, the CDR3 is TGTGCCAGCTCAGGAGGGTCAACCAGGTCCTACGAGCAGTACTTC.

Here the CDR3 reads CASSLRGENNEQFF. The CDR3 region has the DNA TGCGCCAGCAGCTTGCGGGGAGAAAACAATGAGCAGTTCTTC. The V and J genes are TRBV5-1 and TRBJ2-1; possible D gene TRBD2, 5 bases. The CDR3 totals 14 residues. From germline, CDR1 is SGHRS and CDR2 YFSETQ. V was pared by 1 base and J by 5 bases, with 10 bases between.

The chain combines TRBV10-3 with TRBJ2-7; a possible D gene is TRBD2 (6 bases). The CDR3 has 17 residues. V lost 0 bases, J lost 0 bases, and 15 bases lay in between. The germline V gene encodes CDR1 ENHRY and CDR2 SYGVKD. CDR3 amino acids: CAISESAGGVSSYEQYF. CDR3 coding DNA: TGTGCCATCAGTGAGTCGGCGGGCGGGGTGAGCTCCTACGAGCAGTACTTC.

The CDR3 loop reads CASSLRTGGDQPQHF. CDR3 DNA: TGTGCCAGCAGTTTACGGACAGGGGGCGACCAGCCCCAGCATTTT. V is TRBV27 and J is TRBJ1-5, with 11 bases identical to TRBD1. Germline CDR1 reads MNHEY; CDR2 reads SMNVEV (reference sequence). The V and J ends lost 2 bases and 7 bases, in that order; junction bases with no gene match: 4. The CDR3 is 15 amino acids.

J is TRBJ1-1 and V is TRBV28; TRBD1 might be the D (6 bases). V gave up 7 bases and J gave up 4 bases, with 22 bases separating them. Germline lookup yields CDR1 MDHEN and CDR2 SYDVKM. The CDR3 spans 16 residues. The CDR3 DNA follows: TGTGCCAGCACCCCGGGGGGGGGCTGGCGGGGCACTGAAGCTTTCTTT. Translating gives CASTPGGGWRGTEAFF.

The chain couples TRBV28 to TRBJ2-5; D perhaps matches TRBD1 (6 bases). Germline V CDR1 and CDR2: MDHEN, SYDVKM. V was trimmed by 5 bases and J by 3 bases, leaving 16 bases between them. The CDR3 spans 15 residues. The CDR3 DNA reads TGTGCCAGCAGTCAGCCCCGGACAGCCAAAGAGACCCAGTACTTC. It codes for CASSQPRTAKETQYF. Together with reference TRBV28 and TRBJ2-5, the CDR3 gives the full variable domain: DVKVTQSSRYLVKRTGEKVFLECVQDMDHENMFWYRQDPGLGLRLIYFSYDVKMKEKGDIPEGYSVSREKKERFSLILESASTNQTSMYLCASSQPRTAKETQYFGPGTRLLVL.

The rearrangement links TRBV7-9 to TRBJ2-5; D is ambiguous. CDR3 size: 14 residues. The ends were cut back, 1 base at V and 1 base at J, with 7 bases in the middle. Per germline, CDR1 SEHNR and CDR2 FQNEAQ (reference sequence). The CDR3 spells CASSLEVIQETQYF. Here the CDR3 DNA reads TGTGCCAGCAGCTTAGAAGTAATCCAAGAGACCCAGTACTTC.

As for this clone: An end of the junction does not agree with germline; a read error may underlie this. The chain carries TRBV9 and TRBJ1-4; D uncertain. The CDR3 sequence is 16 residues long. Germline CDR1 is SGDLS and CDR2 is YYNGEE. The CDR3 loop is CASSVDYRSSNEKLLF. The CDR3 DNA is TGTGCCAGCAGCGTAGATTACAGATCTAGCAATGAAAAACTGCTTTTT.